A selection of T cell receptor beta chains follows, all from one sample in a study of T cell repertoires in cytomegalovirus infection. TCRdb reprocessed the reads via MiXCR and lists one record per CDR3 protein. The sample shows 150,000 to 200,000 distinct CDR3 sequences, around 14% of them seen only once. Sequenced material: PBMCs. All receptors derive from a human donor in good health (CMV status not recorded). Some clones in this sample may be carry-over from other donors' samples. CDR3s include the opening cysteine and the closing phenylalanine or tryptophan. A D gene is named only where the DNA matches it firmly. Clone size is stated in some rows and not others, as once, few, many or a class when expanded.

V	size	D	length	J	DNA	CDR3
TRBV5-6	once	.	13	TRBJ2-7	TGTGCCAGCAGCTTCGGGAACTCCTACGAGCAGTACTTC	CASSFGNSYEQYF
TRBV6-5	few	.	15	TRBJ1-2	TGTGCCAGCAGTTACGGCTTAGGAGGGAGCGGGGGCTACACCTTC	CASSYGLGGSGGYTF
TRBV10-3	few	TRBD2	16	TRBJ2-1	TGTGCCATCAACCGGGGGTCTAGCGGGGAACACAATGAGCAGTTCTTC	CAINRGSSGEHNEQFF
TRBV7-9	few	.	13	TRBJ2-7	TGTGCCAGCAGTACCGACACATGGTTCGGGCAGTACTTC	CASSTDTWFGQYF
TRBV6-1	many	.	14	TRBJ2-7	TGTGCCAGCAGTAAGGGGACCGATTCCTACGAGCAGTACTTC	CASSKGTDSYEQYF
TRBV7-2	many	.	14	TRBJ1-2	TGTGCCAGCAGCTTAGTTGGCCACCTCTATGGCTACACCTTC	CASSLVGHLYGYTF
TRBV29-1	.	.	11	TRBJ2-7	TGCTGCGTTGAAGAGGCTTACGAGCAGTACTTC	CCVEEAYEQYF
TRBV15	many	.	16	TRBJ1-3	TGTGCCACCAGCAGAGATTGGACCCTCTCTGGAAACACCATATATTTT	CATSRDWTLSGNTIYF
TRBV27	few	TRBD1	14	TRBJ2-5	TGTGCCAGCAGTTATGATTTACAGGGGGAGACCCAGTACTTC	CASSYDLQGETQYF
TRBV28	few	.	12	TRBJ2-3	TGTGCCAGCAGGTCAGGAGACTTGAAGCAGTATTTT	CASRSGDLKQYF
TRBV7-8	many	.	14	TRBJ2-1	TGTGCCAGCATGACCCAAAAAATCTCAAATGAGCAGTTCTTC	CASMTQKISNEQFF
TRBV7-2	many	.	13	TRBJ1-5	TGTGCCGGCACCACAGGGTTTGGTCAGCCCCAGCATTTT	CAGTTGFGQPQHF
TRBV29-1	.	.	13	TRBJ2-1	TGCAGCGTTGAATCAGGAGAGGCTTATGAGCAGTTCTTC	CSVESGEAYEQFF
TRBV9	.	.	16	TRBJ1-1	TGTGCCAGCAGCGTAGGGATGACGACGGTCAACACTGAAGCTTTCTTT	CASSVGMTTVNTEAFF
TRBV18	.	.	14	TRBJ2-5	TGTGCCAGCTCATCGACAGCTATCCAAGAGACCCAGTACTTC	CASSSTAIQETQYF
TRBV7-2	many	TRBD1	18	TRBJ2-6	TGTGCCAGCAGCAGAGGGACAGGCCCGGGGTCTGGGGCCAACGTCCTGACTTTC	CASSRGTGPGSGANVLTF
TRBV7-2	many	.	15	TRBJ1-6	TGTGCCAGCAGCTTAGTTGCAGGGGAAGAATCACCCCTCCACTTT	CASSLVAGEESPLHF
TRBV5-6	few	.	14	TRBJ1-2	TGTGCCAGCAGCTTGGCAGGAGATAACTATGGCTACACCTTC	CASSLAGDNYGYTF
TRBV7-6	many	TRBD2	15	TRBJ2-1	TGTGCCAGCAGCCCGAGCGGGGGCGTCTACAATGAGCAGTTCTTC	CASSPSGGVYNEQFF
TRBV29-1	few	TRBD2	16	TRBJ2-3	TGCAGCGTTTTTTTACCCGGGACTAGCGGCACAGATACGCAGTATTTT	CSVFLPGTSGTDTQYF
TRBV24-1	many	TRBD1	24	TRBJ1-5	TGTGCCACCAGTGATTTGCTAGGGTCTTCGCCGAACCGGACAGGGGGTTGGCGCAATCAGCCCCAGCATTTT	CATSDLLGSSPNRTGGWRNQPQHF
TRBV5-4	few	TRBD1	15	TRBJ1-6	TGTGCCAGCAGCAACCAGGGACAGAGAAATTCACCCCTCCACTTT	CASSNQGQRNSPLHF
TRBV10-3	many	TRBD1	18	TRBJ1-5	TGTGCCATCAGTGACCCCGGGACAGGGGGCCCCAATAATCAGCCCCAGCATTTT	CAISDPGTGGPNNQPQHF
TRBV19	.	.	12	TRBJ2-4	TGTGCCAGTAGTCGGCGGGACTCGGTTCAGTACTTC	CASSRRDSVQYF
TRBV28	.	.	15	TRBJ1-1	TGTGCCAGCAGTTATTTCGACAGGAGGAACACTGAAGCTTTCTTT	CASSYFDRRNTEAFF
TRBV27	.	.	13	TRBJ2-7	TGTGCCAGCAGTTCGCACCGAACCTACGAGCAGTACTTC	CASSSHRTYEQYF
TRBV12-3/TRBV12-4	once	.	16	TRBJ1-5	TGTGCCAGCAGTTCCCCGACGGGGAGTCCCGGACAGCCCCAGCATTTT	CASSSPTGSPGQPQHF
TRBV29-1	many	.	14	TRBJ2-1	TGCAGCGTTGAAGGGCAGGGTTCCTACAATGAGCAGTTCTTC	CSVEGQGSYNEQFF
TRBV14	many	.	13	TRBJ2-1	TGTGCCAGCAGCCCACAGGGCTACAATGAGCAGTTCTTC	CASSPQGYNEQFF
TRBV19	many	.	14	TRBJ1-2	TGTGCCAGTACCATTCGGACCCTGGACGCGGGCTACACCTTC	CASTIRTLDAGYTF
TRBV10-3	.	.	12	TRBJ1-1	TGTGCCATCAGTGTCGGGAACACTGAAGCTTTCTTT	CAISVGNTEAFF
TRBV7-6	many	TRBD1	16	TRBJ1-1	TGTGCCAGCAGCTTAGCGTTGGGACAGGCCAGGGCTGAAGCTTTCTTT	CASSLALGQARAEAFF
TRBV12-5	few	.	12	TRBJ2-3	TGTGCTAGTGGTACCTTATCAGATACGCAGTATTTT	CASGTLSDTQYF
TRBV25-1	few	TRBD1	13	TRBJ2-5	TGTGCCAGCAGTACGACAGGGAAAGAGACCCAGTACTTC	CASSTTGKETQYF
TRBV7-9	.	.	12	TRBJ1-1	TGTGCCAGCAGCCTGGATAGGGGAGAAGCTTTCTTT	CASSLDRGEAFF
TRBV2	.	.	13	TRBJ2-2	TGTGCCAGCAGTGTGGGGTTCACCGGGGAGCTGTTTTTT	CASSVGFTGELFF
TRBV28	few	TRBD2	17	TRBJ2-7	TGTGCCAGCAGTTCCCCCTGGGGCGGGAGGAGCTCCTACGAGCAGTACTTC	CASSSPWGGRSSYEQYF
TRBV7-3	many	.	13	TRBJ2-7	TGTGCCAGCAGCAAAGGACAGAGCTACGAGCAGTACTTC	CASSKGQSYEQYF
TRBV24-1	few	TRBD2	18	TRBJ2-1	TGTGCCACCAGTGATTCCCTAGAGGAAGCGGGATTCTACAATGAGCAGTTCTTC	CATSDSLEEAGFYNEQFF
TRBV7-8	.	TRBD2	16	TRBJ2-7	TGTGCCAGCAGCTCGCGGGAGGGCGGGGCCCTAGTCGAGCAGTACTTC	CASSSREGGALVEQYF
TRBV7-8	many	.	15	TRBJ2-2	TGTGCCAGCACCTTCGGGGAGGCCGGCACCGGGGAGCTGTTTTTT	CASTFGEAGTGELFF
TRBV28	.	TRBD1	15	TRBJ2-7	TGTGCCAGCAGTGGATACAGGGGTCCAGGGGGCGAGCAGTACTTC	CASSGYRGPGGEQYF
TRBV5-1	few	.	15	TRBJ1-1	TGCGCCAGCAGCTTGGAAGGCAGCCCTAACACTGAAGCTTTCTTT	CASSLEGSPNTEAFF